These 27 T cell receptor beta chains share one sample of origin, sequenced in a study of blood T cells in healthy people across ages. Next came a second PCR, run for roughly 6 to 11 cycles, which used a sample-barcoded 5' primer along with a J-beta primer mix. MiXCR was run by TCRdb on the 5' RACE reads, yielding one entry per CDR3 protein. The sample has 1.5 million to 2 million distinct CDR3 sequences, about 35% seen once. The source material was blood. These receptors came from a woman under 40 in good health.

Concerning this clonotype: Relative to the germline gene, one junction end is altered; a read error may explain this. The chain couples TRBV9 to TRBJ2-5, with 7 bases identical to TRBD1. Germline V gene data show CDR1 as SGDLS and CDR2 as YYNGEE. The CDR3 is 14 residues long. Written as DNA, the CDR3 is TGTGCCTGCAGCGTAGAAAGGGGGCGAGAGACCCAGTACTTC. Translated, it gives CACSVERGRETQYF.

This clonotype was seen once. A clone one base away is much larger, so this may be a read error. The V and J genes are TRBV4-1 and TRBJ2-5; either TRBD1 or TRBD2 may supply D (6 bases each). Germline CDR1 is MGHRA and CDR2 is YSYEKL. The CDR3 is made up of 16 amino acids. The CDR3 loop reads CASSQIEARGQETRYF. Here the CDR3 DNA reads TGCGCCAGCAGCCAGATAGAGGCCCGGGGGCAAGAGACCCGGTACTTC.

This clonotype was seen only a few times. This rearrangement joins TRBV29-1 to TRBJ2-7; D might be TRBD1 or TRBD2, each matching 5 bases. CDR3 length: 16 residues. CDR1 is SQVTM and CDR2 is ANQGSEA in the germline V gene. V lost 1 base, J lost 4 bases, and 20 bases lay in between. In DNA form, the CDR3 reads TGCAGCGTTGAAGGGGACCCTGGGGGTGAGGGGTACGAGCAGTACTTC. Its translation is CSVEGDPGGEGYEQYF.

This clonotype was counted once. V usage is TRBV28 and J usage is TRBJ2-5; possibly TRBD2 for D (5 bases). The germline V gene encodes CDR1 MDHEN and CDR2 SYDVKM. This CDR3 comprises 16 residues. Trimming took 6 bases from V and 5 from J, leaving 22 bases between them. The CDR3 reads CASRFRRRVVGETQYF. As DNA, the CDR3 is TGTGCCAGCAGGTTTCGAAGGCGGGTAGTAGGGGAGACCCAGTACTTC.

This clonotype was recorded a few times. The V and J genes are TRBV2 and TRBJ1-2; D is ambiguous. Per germline, CDR1 SNHLY and CDR2 FYNNEI. V was shortened by 6 bases and J by 3 bases, with 8 bases between the two germline ends. CDR3 length: 12 residues. CDR3 in DNA: TGTGCCAGCAGGGGAGGGTACTATGGCTACACCTTC. It codes for CASRGGYYGYTF.

V and J are TRBV11-3 and TRBJ2-1; D is possibly TRBD2 (5 bases). V gave up 3 bases and J gave up 14 bases, with 17 bases separating them. CDR1 SGHNT and CDR2 YENEEA come from the germline V gene. This CDR3 is built from 13 residues. The CDR3 loop is CASSFWISREKFF. The DNA for the CDR3 is TGTGCCAGCAGCTTTTGGATTTCGAGGGAGAAGTTCTTC.

J is TRBJ2-3 and V is TRBV5-6, with D perhaps being TRBD1 or TRBD2 (5 bases each). With 5 bases removed from V and 1 base from J, the gap between germline ends came to 26 bases. CDR1 is SGHDT, CDR2 YYEEEE, per germline. The CDR3 sequence is 19 residues long. CDR3 amino acids: CASSSPPGQGESGTDTQYF. The DNA of the CDR3 is TGTGCCAGCAGTTCCCCCCCGGGGCAGGGAGAGTCTGGCACAGATACGCAGTATTTT.

The rearrangement links TRBV24-1 to TRBJ2-1; 10 bases fit TRBD2. With V trimmed by 2 bases and J by 9 bases, 15 bases remained unmatched. The CDR3 loop spans 18 amino acids. Germline CDR1 and CDR2: KGHDR and SFDVKD. CDR3 in DNA: TGTGCCACCAGTGATTCTGCTTATCAGCGGGGGGGTCGAAGTGAGCAGTTCTTC. Protein sequence: CATSDSAYQRGGRSEQFF.

This clonotype appeared a few times. V usage is TRBV9 and J usage is TRBJ1-2; D gene ambiguous. Germline V gene lookup returns CDR1 SGDLS and CDR2 YYNGEE. The CDR3 has 13 residues. Trimming left V 0 bases short and J 2 bases short, with 5 bases between. CDR3 residues: CASSVVENYGYTF. The CDR3 DNA sequence: TGTGCCAGCAGCGTAGTAGAGAACTATGGCTACACCTTC.

On this clonotype itself: Sequence at one end of the junction differs from germline and may be a read error. V usage is TRBV2 and J usage is TRBJ1-6; no definite D call. The CDR3 consists of 15 residues. Germline V gene sequence: CDR1 SNHLY, CDR2 FYNNEI. DNA of the CDR3: TGTGCCGGCAGCCGGAGTAGCTCCTATAATTCACCCCTCCACTTT. Its protein product is CAGSRSSSYNSPLHF.

On this clonotype: A single base separates this from a much larger clone, so it may be a read error. This rearrangement joins TRBV24-1 to TRBJ2-5; 8 nucleotides align to TRBD2. Per germline, CDR1 KGHDR and CDR2 SFDVKD. The CDR3 contains 15 residues. Trimming cost V 1 base and J 11 bases; bases outside gene matches: 11. This chain's CDR3 is CATSDLGTSDNEQYF. CDR3 sequence (DNA): TGTGCCACCAGTGATTTAGGGACTAGTGATAATGAGCAGTACTTC.

V is TRBV10-3 and J is TRBJ1-6; D not resolved. This CDR3 region has 12 residues. Between the trimmed V and J ends, which lost 8 bases and 9 bases, there was a span of 11 bases. From germline, CDR1 is ENHRY and CDR2 SYGVKD. CDR3 loop: CAIPSEASPLHF. CDR3 nucleotides: TGTGCCATCCCCTCGGAGGCTTCACCCCTCCACTTT.

In its sample, this clonotype was seen a few times. The rearrangement links TRBV6-6 to TRBJ1-2; maybe TRBD1 (5 bases). CDR3 size: 14 residues. Between the trimmed V and J ends, which lost 7 bases and 0 bases, there was a span of 12 bases. Germline V lookup: CDR1 MNHNY, CDR2 SVGAGI (reference sequence). The chain's CDR3 is CASIRDLANYGYTF. Written as DNA, the CDR3 is TGTGCCAGCATCAGGGATTTAGCTAACTATGGCTACACCTTC.

This sequence joins TRBV29-1 and TRBJ2-5, with a weak D call TRBD2 (5 bases). Judging by the DNA end, TRBJ2-7 fits better; the J call may be wrong. CDR1 is SQVTM and CDR2 is ANQGSEA in the germline V gene. The CDR3 totals 11 residues. Here the CDR3 reads CSGCIEGEQYF. The CDR3 DNA reads TGCAGCGGGTGCATCGAGGGCGAGCAGTACTTC.

V gene TRBV20-1 combines with J gene TRBJ2-7, with 12 bases that match TRBD2. Germline V gene data show CDR1 as DFQATT and CDR2 as SNEGSKA (reference sequence). This CDR3 is 21 amino acids long. V was pared by 6 bases and J by 2 bases, with 26 bases of the junction left unmatched. CDR3 sequence (DNA): TGCAGTGCCCTCGGGACAGGCGATACTAGCGGGAGGCCGAGCGGCCCCTACGAGCAGTACTTC. Its protein is CSALGTGDTSGRPSGPYEQYF.

The rearrangement links TRBV11-2 to TRBJ2-1, with 11 positions matching TRBD2. This CDR3 spans 15 amino acids. V shed 3 bases and J 8 bases; nucleotides not matched to a gene: 6. Germline-derived CDR1 and CDR2 are SGHAT and FQNNGV. The CDR3 loop is CASSLTSGMVYEQFF. The CDR3 DNA reads as TGTGCCAGCAGCTTGACTAGCGGGATGGTGTATGAGCAGTTCTTC.

This clonotype has a handful of counts. The chain carries TRBV29-1 and TRBJ1-1, with TRBD1 matching over 8 bases. This CDR3 region has 15 residues. V lost 7 bases to trimming and J lost 7 bases; unmatched junction nucleotides: 17. Looked up from germline, CDR1 is SQVTM and CDR2 is ANQGSEA. This chain's CDR3 is CSGARARGQYGEAFF. Here the CDR3 DNA reads TGCAGCGGTGCCAGGGCCAGGGGGCAATATGGTGAAGCTTTCTTT. Using reference TRBV29-1 and TRBJ1-1 for the parts outside the CDR3, the full variable domain is SAVISQKPSRDICQRGTSLTIQCQVDSQVTMMFWYRQQPGQSLTLIATANQGSEATYESGFVIDKFPISRPNLTFSTLTVSNMSPEDSSIYLCSGARARGQYGEAFFGQGTRLTVV.

The chain carries TRBV20-1 and TRBJ1-2, with TRBD1 matching 8 bases. V dropped 1 base and J dropped 4; count of bases not matched to a gene: 5. Per the germline V gene, CDR1 is DFQATT and CDR2 is SNEGSKA (reference sequence). The CDR3 extends over 14 amino acids. Written as DNA, the CDR3 is TGCAGTGCTAGAGTTCGAACAGGGGGCTATGGCTACACCTTC. Amino acids: CSARVRTGGYGYTF.

In regard to this clonotype: This may stem from a read error, because a much larger clone lies one nucleotide away. The chain recombines TRBV5-1 with TRBJ1-2; D remains ambiguous. This CDR3 has 14 residues. CDR1 and CDR2 from the germline V gene are SGHRS and YFSETQ. In nucleotides, the CDR3 is TGCGCCAGCGGCTTGGACGGAGCTAACTATGGCTACACCTTC. It codes for CASGLDGANYGYTF.

This chain links TRBV5-6 with TRBJ2-6; D is undetermined. V lost 0 bases to trimming and J lost 5 bases, with 6 bases between them. The CDR3 is made up of 14 amino acids. Per the germline V gene, CDR1 is SGHDT and CDR2 is YYEEEE. CDR3 bases: TGTGCCAGCAGCTTGGGTGGGAGGGCCAACGTCCTGACTTTC. Amino acid sequence: CASSLGGRANVLTF.

The rearrangement links TRBV20-1 to TRBJ2-3; the match to TRBD1 covers 8 bases. The CDR3 sequence is 18 residues long. Germline values: CDR1 DFQATT, CDR2 SNEGSKA (reference sequence). The junction had 20 bases not matched to a gene; V was cut back by 3 bases and J by 6 bases. The CDR3, as DNA: TGCAGTGCTAGCGGAGTCAGGGGGCAGGAAGGATCAAGGGATACGCAGTATTTT. Protein: CSASGVRGQEGSRDTQYF.

This clonotype was counted many times. V gene TRBV12-3 or TRBV12-4 combines with J gene TRBJ1-2, with D unresolved. There are 14 residues in the CDR3. Deletions cut 4 bases from V and 4 bases from J, with 13 bases between. CDR3 in DNA: TGTGCCAGCAGTTATAGGGAGTTTAGCTATGGCTACACCTTC. The encoded protein is CASSYREFSYGYTF.

The rearrangement uses TRBV29-1 and TRBJ2-7; no definite D call. In germline, CDR1 is SQVTM, CDR2 ANQGSEA. CDR3 size: 12 residues. V shed 5 bases and J shed 6 bases, with 14 bases lying between them. The CDR3 protein is CSVIQPAGEQYV. CDR3 coding DNA: TGCAGCGTTATTCAGCCTGCCGGCGAGCAGTACGTC.

V is TRBV20-1 and J is TRBJ2-3; possible D gene TRBD2, 6 bases. Looked up from germline, CDR1 is DFQATT and CDR2 is SNEGSKA (reference sequence). The CDR3 is 14 amino acids. V was clipped by 6 bases and J by 0 bases, with 13 bases between them. The CDR3 is CSAKSGLSTDTQYF. The CDR3 DNA reads as TGCAGTGCAAAGTCGGGACTCAGCACAGATACGCAGTATTTT.

The sample holds many counts of this clonotype. This chain joins TRBV13 and TRBJ2-5, with D hard to call. Trimming stripped 2 bases from V and 4 bases from J, with 8 bases between. Germline CDR1 PRHDT, CDR2 FYEKMQ (reference sequence). This CDR3 is built from 13 residues. CDR3: CASSLPAGETQYF. The DNA for the CDR3 is TGTGCCAGCAGCTTACCAGCTGGAGAGACCCAGTACTTC. The full variable domain, with the rest looked up from reference TRBV13 and TRBJ2-5, is AAGVIQSPRHLIKEKRETATLKCYPIPRHDTVYWYQQGPGQDPQFLISFYEKMQSDKGSIPDRFSAQQFSDYHSELNMSSLELGDSALYFCASSLPAGETQYFGPGTRLLVL.

The sample holds a few counts of this clonotype. The chain has TRBV11-2 and TRBJ2-6; no clear D. V lost 5 bases and J lost 3, with 8 bases in between. The CDR3 is 14 residues long. The germline V gene encodes CDR1 SGHAT and CDR2 FQNNGV. CDR3 sequence reads: CASSPSDGANVLTF. Written as DNA, the CDR3 is TGTGCCAGCAGCCCGTCAGATGGGGCCAACGTCCTGACTTTC.

The V gene is TRBV20-1, the J gene TRBJ1-5; 7 bases match TRBD1. J gave up 1 base and V 6 bases, and 9 bases lay outside the gene matches. Germline CDR1 reads DFQATT; CDR2 reads SNEGSKA (reference sequence). CDR3 size: 15 residues. CDR3 sequence: CSAISTGRSNQPQHF. CDR3 nucleotide sequence: TGCAGTGCCATTTCGACAGGGCGGAGCAATCAGCCCCAGCATTTT.